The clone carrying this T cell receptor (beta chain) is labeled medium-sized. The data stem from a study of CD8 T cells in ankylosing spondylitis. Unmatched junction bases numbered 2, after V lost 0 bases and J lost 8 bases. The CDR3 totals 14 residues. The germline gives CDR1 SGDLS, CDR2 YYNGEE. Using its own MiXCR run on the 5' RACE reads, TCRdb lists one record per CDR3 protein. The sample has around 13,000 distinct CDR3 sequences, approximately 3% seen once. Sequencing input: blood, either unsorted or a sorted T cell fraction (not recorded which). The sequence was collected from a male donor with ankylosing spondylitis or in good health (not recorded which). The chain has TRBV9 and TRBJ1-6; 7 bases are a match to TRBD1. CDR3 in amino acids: CASSVGQGDSPLHF. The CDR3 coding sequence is TGTGCCAGCAGCGTAGGGCAGGGGGATTCACCCCTCCACTTT.